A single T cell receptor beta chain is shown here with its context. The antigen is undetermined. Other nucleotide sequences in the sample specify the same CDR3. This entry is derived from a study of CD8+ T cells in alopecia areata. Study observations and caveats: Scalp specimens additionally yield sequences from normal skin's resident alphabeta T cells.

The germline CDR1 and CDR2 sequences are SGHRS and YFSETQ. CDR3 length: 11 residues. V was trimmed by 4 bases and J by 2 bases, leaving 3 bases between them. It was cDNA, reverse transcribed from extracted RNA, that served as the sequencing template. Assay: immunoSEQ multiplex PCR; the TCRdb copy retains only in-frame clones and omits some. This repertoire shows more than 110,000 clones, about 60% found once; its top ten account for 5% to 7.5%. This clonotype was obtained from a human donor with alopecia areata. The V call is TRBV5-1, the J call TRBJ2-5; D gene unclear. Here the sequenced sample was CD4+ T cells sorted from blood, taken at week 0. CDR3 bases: TGCGCCAGCAGCCAGCAAGAGACCCAGTACTTC. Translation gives CASSQQETQYF.